The 26 T cell receptor beta chains in this list originate from one sample, sequenced in a study of identical twins. TCRdb independently ran MiXCR on the 5' RACE reads; one entry per CDR3 protein. The repertoire includes hundreds of thousands of distinct CDR3 sequences, 5.5% to 7.5% of them detected once, and 1.5% to 2% sits in the top ten. What was sequenced was naive T cells sorted from blood. These receptors all come from a man younger than 30 in good health.

The table lists this clonotype with many counts. V and J are TRBV12-3 or TRBV12-4 and TRBJ1-2; 9 bases match TRBD1. The ends lost 6 bases at V and 7 bases at J; junction bases unmatched: 15. The CDR3 contains 16 residues. Written as DNA, the CDR3 is TGTGCCAGCAGCCCGACCGGGACAGGGTTGGCCGGTGGCTACACCTTC. Its protein product is CASSPTGTGLAGGYTF.

This clonotype was seen many times. The genes are TRBV12-3 or TRBV12-4 and TRBJ2-7, with 15 bases lining up with TRBD2. This CDR3 spans 19 amino acids. J lost 0 bases, V lost 2 bases, and 8 bases had no gene match. The CDR3 DNA sequence: TGTGCCAGCAGTTTATCCCTCGGGACTAGCGGGAGGTTCTCCTACGAGCAGTACTTC. Translating it yields CASSLSLGTSGRFSYEQYF.

This clonotype was detected ten times or more. The chain recombines TRBV16 with TRBJ1-5; no reliable D call. V lost 8 bases and J lost 4, with 12 bases in between. Germline V gives CDR1 KGHSY, CDR2 FQNENV. The CDR3 is 13 amino acids. As DNA, the CDR3 is TGTGCCAGCGTCGGCAGTCCGAATCAGCCCCAGCATTTT. Amino acid sequence: CASVGSPNQPQHF.

This clonotype was detected many times. The chain is built from TRBV12-3 or TRBV12-4 and TRBJ1-5; TRBD1 might be the D (6 bases). This CDR3 is built from 17 residues. The ends were cut back, 8 bases at V and 6 bases at J, with 26 bases in the middle. CDR3 in DNA: TGTGCCAGCTTGGGGCCCGAGGAGGGGGAGGTTAGTCAGCCCCAGCATTTT. Translating gives CASLGPEEGEVSQPQHF.

This clonotype was seen many times. The V gene is TRBV29-1, the J gene TRBJ2-2; TRBD2 matches 8 bases. Germline V gives CDR1 SQVTM, CDR2 ANQGSEA. This CDR3 is built from 14 residues. J gave up 0 bases and V 3 bases, and 0 bases lay outside the gene matches. The DNA of the CDR3 is TGCAGCGTTGAGCGGGAGGCGAACACCGGGGAGCTGTTTTTT. The encoded protein is CSVEREANTGELFF.

CDR3 region: CASSFPDPSGKAYEQYF. As DNA, the CDR3 is TGCGCCAGCAGCTTTCCGGACCCTAGCGGGAAGGCCTACGAGCAGTACTTC. The chain joins TRBV5-1 to TRBJ2-7; TRBD2 agrees at 9 bases. CDR3 length: 17 amino acids. Germline-derived CDR1 and CDR2 are SGHRS and YFSETQ. Trimming took 2 bases from V and 2 from J; bases not matched to a gene: 11.

The V call is TRBV18, the J call TRBJ2-1; the match to TRBD1 covers 11 bases. V trimming: 2 bases; J trimming: 8 bases; junction bases outside the gene matches: 23. The CDR3 consists of 21 residues. Germline V gives CDR1 KGHSH, CDR2 LQKENI. DNA of the CDR3: TGTGCCAGCTCACCATTTCGCGTCGGACAGGGGGCCCGAACTAGCTGGGATGAGCAGTTCTTC. It encodes CASSPFRVGQGARTSWDEQFF. Full variable domain (remainder filled in from reference TRBV18 and TRBJ2-1): NAGVMQNPRHLVRRRGQEARLRCSPMKGHSHVYWYRQLPEEGLKFMVYLQKENIIDESGMPKERFSAEFPKEGPSILRIQQVVRGDSAAYFCASSPFRVGQGARTSWDEQFFGPGTRLTVL.

This clonotype was recorded a few times. The chain has TRBV20-1 and TRBJ1-2; no reliable D call. From germline, CDR1 is DFQATT and CDR2 SNEGSKA (reference sequence). Trimming left V 0 bases short and J 2 bases short, with 13 bases between. There are 15 residues in the CDR3. CDR3 DNA: TGCAGTGCTAGAGATCCAAAGACGCAGAACTATGGCTACACCTTC. It specifies CSARDPKTQNYGYTF.

This rearrangement joins TRBV2 to TRBJ2-5, with a possible D match to TRBD2 (6 bases). Germline V CDR1 and CDR2: SNHLY, FYNNEI. Between the trimmed V and J ends, which lost 7 bases and 5 bases, there was a span of 14 bases. The CDR3 spans 13 residues. The DNA for the CDR3 is TGTGCCAGCATATCGGGGGTCGGTGAGACCCAGTACTTC. Protein sequence: CASISGVGETQYF.

CDR3 residues: CASSSHGGVSYEQYF. The CDR3 DNA is TGTGCCAGCAGTTCCCACGGCGGGGTCTCCTACGAGCAGTACTTC. The V gene is TRBV12-3 or TRBV12-4, the J gene TRBJ2-7; tentative D call: TRBD2 (6 bases). V shed 4 bases and J shed 0 bases, with 13 bases lying between them. This CDR3 region has 15 residues.

This clonotype was counted only a few times. V usage is TRBV27 and J usage is TRBJ2-2, with 10 bases aligning to TRBD2. The germline V gene encodes CDR1 MNHEY and CDR2 SMNVEV (reference sequence). The CDR3 sequence is 16 residues long. J lost 4 bases, V lost 3 bases, and 5 bases had no gene match. The CDR3: CASSFQAGGVTGELFF. The CDR3 coding sequence is TGTGCCAGCAGTTTTCAAGCGGGAGGGGTCACCGGGGAGCTGTTTTTT.

This clonotype was picked up a small number of times. The gene calls are TRBV7-9 and TRBJ2-5; D unclear. Germline CDR1 reads SEHNR; CDR2 reads FQNEAQ (reference sequence). Trimming left V 1 base short and J 1 base short, with 13 bases between. This CDR3 is 16 amino acids long. Here the CDR3 DNA reads TGTGCCAGCAGCTTAGTCCCAGAGCTCGGCCAAGAGACCCAGTACTTC. Translation gives CASSLVPELGQETQYF.

This clonotype has just a few counts. V is TRBV20-1 and J is TRBJ2-3; 8 positions agree with TRBD2. The CDR3 contains 13 residues. The germline gives CDR1 DFQATT, CDR2 SNEGSKA (reference sequence). CDR3 region: CSASTSGTDTQYF. CDR3 nucleotides: TGCAGCGCCTCGACTAGCGGCACAGATACGCAGTATTTT.

The table lists this clonotype with many counts. V and J are TRBV7-9 and TRBJ2-1; D is unresolved. Deletions cut 1 base from V and 8 bases from J, with 9 bases between. The length of the CDR3 is 13 residues. CDR1 is SEHNR and CDR2 is FQNEAQ in the germline V gene (reference sequence). The DNA for the CDR3 is TGTGCCAGCAGCTTAGGACTGGGCGATGAGCAGTTCTTC. This sequence encodes CASSLGLGDEQFF.

The V gene is TRBV11-3, the J gene TRBJ2-5, with 9 positions matching TRBD2. The germline CDR1 and CDR2 sequences are SGHNT and YENEEA. Unmatched junction bases numbered 24, after V lost 5 bases and J lost 2 bases. This CDR3 is 21 amino acids long. CDR3 protein: CASSQLGLKLAGPEGQETQYF. The CDR3 DNA sequence: TGTGCCAGCAGCCAACTTGGTCTAAAGCTAGCGGGACCCGAGGGGCAAGAGACCCAGTACTTC. Full variable domain (outside the CDR3, taken from reference TRBV11-3 and TRBJ2-5): EAGVVQSPRYKIIEKKQPVAFWCNPISGHNTLYWYLQNLGQGPELLIRYENEEAVDDSQLPKDRFSAERLKGVDSTLKIQPAELGDSAVYLCASSQLGLKLAGPEGQETQYFGPGTRLLVL.

The chain recombines TRBV25-1 with TRBJ1-2; TRBD1 matches 7 bases. Per germline, CDR1 MGHDK and CDR2 SYGVNS. The junction had 1 base not matched to a gene; V was cut back by 6 bases and J by 6 bases. CDR3 length: 11 residues. Here the CDR3 reads CASRTGNGYTF. The DNA of the CDR3 is TGTGCCAGCAGGACAGGGAATGGCTACACCTTC.

This clonotype was picked up many times. CDR3 region: CASRQIVGSGANVLTF. DNA of the CDR3: TGTGCCAGCAGGCAAATTGTCGGCTCTGGGGCCAACGTCCTGACTTTC. The V call is TRBV4-2, the J call TRBJ2-6; D ambiguous. The germline gives CDR1 LGHNA, CDR2 YNFKEQ. V was trimmed by 6 bases and J by 0 bases, leaving 12 bases between them. The CDR3 is 16 amino acids.

Many counts were recorded for this clonotype. The rearrangement uses TRBV15 and TRBJ2-1; D gene ambiguous. This CDR3 spans 15 amino acids. The germline V gene encodes CDR1 LNHNV and CDR2 YYDKDF (reference sequence). V was pared by 3 bases and J by 6 bases, with 15 bases between. The CDR3 coding sequence is TGTGCCACCAGCAGGGACCGACTGACCACCAATGAGCAGTTCTTC. Protein: CATSRDRLTTNEQFF.

This clonotype was seen a few times. The chain joins TRBV12-3 or TRBV12-4 to TRBJ2-3; TRBD2 agrees at 13 bases. The CDR3 is 16 residues long. V lost 3 bases and J lost 4; bases outside the gene matches: 4. The CDR3: CASSFTSGRGPDTQYF. The CDR3 nucleotides are TGTGCCAGCAGTTTCACTAGCGGGAGGGGCCCAGATACGCAGTATTTT.

This clonotype was found many times. This chain connects TRBV6-1 to TRBJ2-1; 9 positions agree with TRBD1. The CDR3 has 14 amino acids. The V gene end was trimmed by 6 bases and the J gene end by 7 bases; junction bases not matched to a gene: 7. The germline CDR1 and CDR2 sequences are MNHNS and SASEGT. This chain's CDR3 is CASSQPDRGNEQFF. The CDR3 nucleotides read TGTGCCAGCAGCCAACCCGACAGGGGGAATGAGCAGTTCTTC.

The chain joins TRBV7-2 to TRBJ1-5, with 8 bases aligning to TRBD1. The J segment lost 7 bases and the V segment lost 1 base, leaving 6 bases of the junction unmatched. This CDR3 region has 15 residues. CDR1 and CDR2 (germline): SGHTA, FQGNSA. For the CDR3, the DNA is TGTGCCAGCAGCTTAGAGGCGACAGGGGACCAGCCCCAGCATTTT. This translates into CASSLEATGDQPQHF.

The rearrangement uses TRBV12-3 or TRBV12-4 and TRBJ1-1; 11 nucleotides agree with TRBD1. The CDR3 extends over 14 amino acids. V lost 4 bases, J lost 11 bases, and 9 bases stayed unmatched. The CDR3 is CASSYRTGGAVAFF. The CDR3 nucleotides read TGTGCCAGCAGTTATCGGACAGGGGGCGCGGTGGCTTTCTTT.

This sequence joins TRBV6-1 and TRBJ2-2; 7 bases align to TRBD1. Germline V lookup: CDR1 MNHNS, CDR2 SASEGT. The CDR3 is 14 amino acids. Trimming at V came to 10 bases and at J to 0 bases, leaving 5 bases not matched to a gene. Here the CDR3 DNA reads TGTGCCACTCACCAGGGGGCGAACACCGGGGAGCTGTTTTTT. It yields the protein CATHQGANTGELFF.

The chain is built from TRBV12-3 or TRBV12-4 and TRBJ1-2; the D is unclear. CDR3 length equals 14 residues. Deletions cut 2 bases from V and 2 bases from J, with 9 bases between. The DNA of the CDR3 is TGTGCCAGCAGTTTATCAAGATACAACTATGGCTACACCTTC. Translation: CASSLSRYNYGYTF.

This clonotype was seen a few times. The CDR3 loop reads CASRVAGSSTDTQYF. DNA for the CDR3: TGTGCCAGCAGGGTAGCGGGATCTAGCACAGATACGCAGTATTTT. The chain links TRBV12-3 or TRBV12-4 to TRBJ2-3; 8 bases line up with TRBD2. V gave up 6 bases and J gave up 0 bases; unmatched junction bases: 5. The CDR3 extends over 15 amino acids.

This clonotype occurred many times. V and J are TRBV6-2 or TRBV6-3 and TRBJ2-1, with 8 bases that match TRBD1. Germline CDR1 is MNHEY and CDR2 is SVGEGT. Germline trimming cut 5 bases from V and 14 bases from J; bases unmatched to any gene: 14. This CDR3 comprises 14 residues. In DNA form, the CDR3 reads TGTGCCAGCAGTCCCGGGACAGGACCTCCTGGGGAGTTCTTC. Translation gives CASSPGTGPPGEFF.